The 32 T cell receptor beta chains presented below share a single source sample, sequenced in a study of blood T cell repertoires in COVID-19. Clones were sequenced by immunoSEQ multiplex PCR, and TCRdb holds only the in-frame ones, with some missing. Of approximately 210,000 clones in the sample, almost 85% are singletons; the top ten hold less than 15%. Sequencing used peripheral blood. These receptors all come from a woman between 35 and 50 years old with acute or convalescent COVID-19.

The V call is TRBV6-5, the J call TRBJ2-2; 10 bases are shared with TRBD2. The V segment lost 6 bases and the J segment 1 base; nucleotides outside the gene matches: 2. This CDR3 region has 15 residues. The germline V gene has CDR1 MNHEY and CDR2 SVGAGI. The CDR3 DNA is TGTGCCAGCAGACTAGCGGGAATGAACACCGGGGAGCTGTTTTTT. This gives the protein CASRLAGMNTGELFF.

This clone has a single count. The J gene is TRBJ2-7, the V gene TRBV5-4; TRBD2 matches 8 bases. The germline V gene encodes CDR1 SGHNT and CDR2 YYREEE (reference sequence). The V and J ends lost 4 bases and 3 bases, in that order; junction bases with no gene match: 9. The CDR3 loop spans 15 amino acids. CDR3 in amino acids: CASSPSAGEFYEQYF. The CDR3 DNA reads as TGTGCCAGCAGCCCTTCAGCGGGAGAGTTCTACGAGCAGTACTTC.

The J gene is TRBJ2-7, the V gene TRBV7-8, with 7 bases matching TRBD2. CDR1 is SGHVS, CDR2 FQNEAQ, per germline. This CDR3 spans 14 amino acids. After removal of 1 base from V and 7 bases from J, the junction contained 7 bases not matched to a gene. CDR3 loop: CASSLVASGGEQYF. CDR3 sequence (DNA): TGTGCCAGCAGCTTAGTTGCCTCGGGGGGAGAGCAGTACTTC.

This chain connects TRBV15 to TRBJ1-2, with 9 positions matching TRBD1. The CDR3 length is 16 residues. V gave up 1 base and J gave up 4 bases; unmatched junction bases: 7. From germline, CDR1 is LNHNV and CDR2 YYDKDF (reference sequence). The CDR3 loop is CATSRVQGARVYGYTF. CDR3 nucleotides: TGTGCCACCAGCAGAGTACAGGGGGCCCGAGTCTATGGCTACACCTTC.

This chain connects TRBV30 to TRBJ1-4; tentative D call: TRBD1 (5 bases). Germline assignment: CDR1 GTSNPN and CDR2 SVGIG (reference sequence). The V end was cut by 4 bases, the J end by 7 bases, with 10 bases between. The CDR3 extends over 12 amino acids. The CDR3 nucleotides read TGTGCCTGGATGGGGGGAGGTGAAAAACTGTTTTTT. It encodes CAWMGGGEKLFF.

The rearrangement uses TRBV4-2 and TRBJ1-5; possible D gene TRBD1, 5 bases. This CDR3 is 21 amino acids long. Germline CDR1 LGHNA, CDR2 YNFKEQ. V was pared by 3 bases and J by 0 bases, with 27 bases between. CDR3 in DNA: TGTGCCAGCAGCCATCGAGGTCTTCTAATAGGGGTCTCCCATAGCAATCAGCCCCAGCATTTT. As protein: CASSHRGLLIGVSHSNQPQHF.

The V gene is TRBV6-2 or TRBV6-3, the J gene TRBJ2-7; 8 bases align to TRBD1. Trimming cost V 0 bases and J 0 bases; bases outside gene matches: 7. CDR3 length: 17 residues. Germline values: CDR1 MNHEY, CDR2 SVGEGT. The CDR3 DNA reads as TGTGCCAGCAGTTACTCTGACAGGGGCTATAGCTCCTACGAGCAGTACTTC. Its protein is CASSYSDRGYSSYEQYF.

The chain carries TRBV5-8 and TRBJ2-1; 12 bases are a match to TRBD1. Germline CDR1 SGHTS, CDR2 YDEGEE. There are 17 residues in the CDR3. V lost 7 bases, J lost 5 bases, and 13 bases stayed unmatched. This chain's CDR3 is CASGDRGQVGLNNEQFF. Here the CDR3 DNA reads TGTGCCAGCGGGGACAGGGGGCAAGTGGGCCTAAACAATGAGCAGTTCTTC. The variable domain in full, completed from reference TRBV5-8 and TRBJ2-1, reads EAGVTQSPTHLIKTRGQQATLRCSPISGHTSVYWYQQALGLGLQFLLWYDEGEERNRGNFPPRFSGRQFPNYSSELNVNALELEDSALYLCASGDRGQVGLNNEQFFGPGTRLTVL.

The CDR3 loop is CASSYSRDYTYEQYF. CDR3 nucleotides: TGTGCCAGCAGTTACTCCCGGGACTATACCTACGAGCAGTACTTC. The chain couples TRBV6-2 or TRBV6-3 to TRBJ2-7; TRBD2 aligns across 7 bases. Trimming took 0 bases from V and 2 from J; bases not matched to a gene: 4. The germline gives CDR1 MNHEY, CDR2 SVGEGT. The CDR3 totals 15 residues.

V usage is TRBV5-1 and J usage is TRBJ1-2; 9 nucleotides match TRBD1. The CDR3 loop spans 13 amino acids. V shed 3 bases and J 4 bases; nucleotides not matched to a gene: 1. Germline-derived CDR1 and CDR2 are SGHRS and YFSETQ. CDR3 sequence reads: CASSWGQGYGYTF. The CDR3 DNA follows: TGCGCCAGCAGCTGGGGACAGGGCTATGGCTACACCTTC.

A single count supports this clone. This sequence joins TRBV10-3 and TRBJ1-3; D is unresolved. This CDR3 contains 16 residues. V was cut by 2 bases and J by 0 bases, with 11 bases left in between. Looked up from germline, CDR1 is ENHRY and CDR2 is SYGVKD. The DNA of the CDR3 is TGTGCCATCAGTGAGGGTCAGGTTGACTCTGGAAACACCATATATTTT. Encoded protein: CAISEGQVDSGNTIYF.

J is TRBJ2-3 and V is TRBV7-8, with 10 nucleotides matching TRBD2. CDR3 size: 16 residues. Germline V gene lookup returns CDR1 SGHVS and CDR2 FQNEAQ. V shed 1 base and J 3 bases; nucleotides not matched to a gene: 4. The chain's CDR3 is CASSLETSGATDTQYF. Written as DNA, the CDR3 is TGTGCCAGCAGCTTAGAAACTAGCGGGGCTACAGATACGCAGTATTTT.

The CDR3 region has the DNA TGCGCCAGCAGCCAACTAGGGGGGGGCTCCTACAATGAGCAGTTCTTC. It is translated as CASSQLGGGSYNEQFF. This chain joins TRBV4-1 and TRBJ2-1; perhaps TRBD2 as D (7 bases). Germline-derived CDR1 and CDR2 are MGHRA and YSYEKL. The ends were cut back, 2 bases at V and 0 bases at J, with 11 bases in the middle. This CDR3 has 16 residues.

The chain links TRBV6-5 to TRBJ2-3; possibly TRBD1 for D (5 bases). The V end lost 6 bases, the J end lost 3 bases, and 13 bases lay between the germline ends. The CDR3 has 14 amino acids. Germline CDR1 reads MNHEY; CDR2 reads SVGAGI. Written as DNA, the CDR3 is TGTGCCAGCAGGTTGGGGCAGATGACAGATACGCAGTATTTT. The encoded protein is CASRLGQMTDTQYF.

The chain carries TRBV7-2 and TRBJ2-5; 9 nucleotides line up with TRBD2. Trimming took 1 base from V and 6 from J; bases not matched to a gene: 9. This CDR3 contains 16 residues. CDR1 is SGHTA and CDR2 is FQGNSA in the germline V gene. The CDR3 sequence is CASSLGEAGGRQTQYF. CDR3 in DNA: TGTGCCAGCAGCTTAGGGGAGGCGGGAGGGCGTCAGACCCAGTACTTC.

The chain recombines TRBV5-1 with TRBJ2-2; TRBD2 matches at 13 bases. CDR1 is SGHRS, CDR2 YFSETQ, per germline. CDR3 length: 15 residues. Trimming at V came to 4 bases and at J to 3 bases, leaving 0 bases not matched to a gene. The CDR3 reads CASSGLAGDTGELFF. In DNA form, the CDR3 reads TGCGCCAGCAGCGGACTAGCGGGGGACACCGGGGAGCTGTTTTTT.

This clone turned up a few times. The rearrangement links TRBV11-2 to TRBJ2-5; TRBD1 agrees at 7 bases. The ends lost 3 bases at V and 3 bases at J; junction bases unmatched: 4. Looked up from germline, CDR1 is SGHAT and CDR2 is FQNNGV. The CDR3 has 14 residues. This CDR3 reads CASSFTGVEETQYF. The CDR3 bases are TGTGCCAGCAGCTTCACAGGGGTGGAAGAGACCCAGTACTTC.

The chain uses TRBV30 and TRBJ1-1, with 9 nucleotides matching TRBD1. Germline V gene data show CDR1 as GTSNPN and CDR2 as SVGIG (reference sequence). V lost 4 bases to trimming and J lost 5 bases; unmatched junction nucleotides: 5. This CDR3 is built from 13 residues. CDR3 coding DNA: TGTGCCTGGAACGATGGACAGGGGACTGAAGCTTTCTTT. Amino acid sequence: CAWNDGQGTEAFF.

This rearrangement joins TRBV5-5 to TRBJ1-2; D is perhaps TRBD1 (6 bases). V dropped 4 bases and J dropped 4 bases, with 17 bases sitting between them. Germline values: CDR1 SGHKS, CDR2 YYEKEE (reference sequence). The CDR3 spans 15 residues. The CDR3 sequence: CASSQTGQLFYGYTF. The CDR3 DNA sequence: TGTGCCAGCAGCCAAACTGGACAGCTCTTCTATGGCTACACCTTC.

The chain uses TRBV10-2 and TRBJ1-1; a weak D match, TRBD1 (5 bases). V lost 5 bases and J lost 4, with 11 bases in between. The CDR3 spans 13 residues. CDR1 and CDR2 from the germline V gene are WSHSY and SAAADI. Here the CDR3 reads CASSLGGGTEAFF. Here the CDR3 DNA reads TGCGCCAGCAGTCTCGGGGGGGGCACTGAAGCTTTCTTT.

This chain uses TRBV6-4 with TRBJ2-3; a weak D match, TRBD2 (7 bases). Germline V gives CDR1 MRHNA, CDR2 SNTAGT. V lost 0 bases, J lost 2 bases, and 15 bases lay in between. This CDR3 comprises 17 residues. The CDR3 region has the DNA TGTGCCAGCAGTGACTCTGGAGGCGGGGGCTCCACAGATACGCAGTATTTT. Its protein is CASSDSGGGGSTDTQYF.

The chain employs TRBV6-5 and TRBJ1-1; maybe TRBD1 (6 bases). The CDR3 is made up of 13 amino acids. Deletions cut 2 bases from V and 5 bases from J, with 9 bases between. The germline CDR1 and CDR2 sequences are MNHEY and SVGAGI. CDR3 in DNA: TGTGCCAGCAGTTACATGGGGGCGACTGAAGCTTTCTTT. Amino acid sequence: CASSYMGATEAFF.

The chain has TRBV19 and TRBJ2-1; 11 bases line up with TRBD2. Germline assignment: CDR1 LNHDA and CDR2 SQIVND (reference sequence). V lost 7 bases and J lost 7; bases outside the gene matches: 12. The CDR3 extends over 16 amino acids. The chain's CDR3 is CASTNRALAGGNEQFF. The CDR3 DNA reads TGTGCCAGTACCAATCGGGCGCTAGCGGGGGGTAATGAGCAGTTCTTC.

This chain uses TRBV6-2 or TRBV6-3 with TRBJ1-5; D might be TRBD1 (5 bases). Looked up from germline, CDR1 is MNHEY and CDR2 is SVGEGT. Trimming took off 1 base at V and 11 bases at J, with 6 bases between the two ends. The CDR3 has 11 residues. The DNA of the CDR3 is TGTGCCAGCAGTTACTGGGGCTCCCAGCATTTT. It specifies CASSYWGSQHF.

The chain links TRBV2 to TRBJ1-5; tentative D call: TRBD1 (6 bases). Trimming shortened V by 8 bases and J by 4 bases, and 9 bases separated the two germline ends. Per the germline V gene, CDR1 is SNHLY and CDR2 is FYNNEI. The length of the CDR3 is 12 residues. In DNA, the CDR3 is TGTGCCAGCGAGGGGGGGAATCAGCCCCAGCATTTT. It translates to CASEGGNQPQHF.

The rearrangement links TRBV7-3 to TRBJ2-1; the match to TRBD1 covers 9 bases. The CDR3 extends over 17 amino acids. The ends lost 5 bases at V and 7 bases at J; junction bases unmatched: 15. Germline CDR1 SGHTA, CDR2 FQGTGA. The CDR3: CASSPGPGTGLRNEQFF. The CDR3 DNA follows: TGTGCCAGCAGCCCCGGGCCCGGGACAGGGCTTAGGAATGAGCAGTTCTTC. Full variable domain (rest looked up from reference TRBV7-3 and TRBJ2-1): GAGVSQTPSNKVTEKGKYVELRCDPISGHTALYWYRQSLGQGPEFLIYFQGTGAADDSGLPNDRFFAVRPEGSVSTLKIQRTERGDSAVYLCASSPGPGTGLRNEQFFGPGTRLTVL.

The genes are TRBV10-2 and TRBJ2-7, with D perhaps TRBD1 (6 bases). V shed 6 bases and J shed 6 bases, with 21 bases lying between them. Germline lookup yields CDR1 WSHSY and CDR2 SAAADI. The CDR3 totals 15 residues. The CDR3 region is CASSAWLGAQVEQYF. The CDR3 nucleotides are TGCGCCAGCAGCGCGTGGTTGGGGGCGCAAGTCGAGCAGTACTTC.

V and J are TRBV19 and TRBJ1-5, with D unresolved. CDR3 length equals 13 residues. Germline V gene data show CDR1 as LNHDA and CDR2 as SQIVND (reference sequence). Trimming pared 10 bases from V and 1 base from J, leaving 11 bases between. The CDR3 bases are TGTGCCACCGGTCCTTTGAGCAATCAGCCCCAGCATTTT. This sequence encodes CATGPLSNQPQHF.

The V and J genes are TRBV6-2 or TRBV6-3 and TRBJ2-2, with D maybe TRBD2 (6 bases). Trimming took off 2 bases at V and 4 bases at J, with 11 bases between the two ends. The CDR3 consists of 15 residues. Germline V lookup: CDR1 MNHEY, CDR2 SVGEGT. The CDR3 is CASSYPGLSTGELFF. CDR3 DNA sequence: TGTGCCAGCAGTTACCCGGGACTTTCCACCGGGGAGCTGTTTTTT.

V gene TRBV10-3 combines with J gene TRBJ2-2; a weak D match, TRBD1 (5 bases). CDR3 length: 14 residues. In germline, CDR1 is ENHRY, CDR2 SYGVKD. Between the trimmed V and J ends, which lost 11 bases and 5 bases, there was a span of 18 bases. CDR3 loop: CALTRITGTGELFF. CDR3 nucleotide sequence: TGTGCCCTAACGCGGATCACAGGAACCGGGGAGCTGTTTTTT.

The chain combines TRBV5-6 with TRBJ2-2; 7 bases map to TRBD2. This CDR3 comprises 15 residues. Trimming at V came to 5 bases and at J to 3 bases, leaving 7 bases not matched to a gene. Looked up from germline, CDR1 is SGHDT and CDR2 is YYEEEE. This CDR3 is CASSSSGLYTGELFF. The CDR3 nucleotides read TGTGCCAGCAGTAGTAGCGGGTTATACACCGGGGAGCTGTTTTTT. The full variable domain, its missing parts supplied by reference TRBV5-6 and TRBJ2-2, is DAGVTQSPTHLIKTRGQQVTLRCSPKSGHDTVSWYQQALGQGPQFIFQYYEEEERQRGNFPDRFSGHQFPNYSSELNVNALLLGDSALYLCASSSSGLYTGELFFGEGSRLTVL.

The chain links TRBV12-3 or TRBV12-4 to TRBJ2-3; 9 bases agree with TRBD1. J lost 12 bases, V lost 8 bases, and 9 bases had no gene match. CDR3 size: 12 residues. The CDR3 DNA sequence: TGTGCCAGCCTGGGACAGGGCCTCGGACAGTATTTT. It codes for CASLGQGLGQYF.